This T cell receptor (beta chain) was sequenced for a study of blood T cell repertoires in COVID-19 (dated by TCRdb to the early 2020s). Broadly, across the study: Collaborator samples came from the United States, Italy and Spain and covered acute and convalescent phases of COVID-19. The material from the prospective study consisted of cDNA or gDNA derived from T cells, B-cell-depleted T cells, or PBMCs. Subjects who had been exposed to COVID-19, were actively infected with it, or had recovered from it provided the deeply sampled blood TCRbeta repertoires that made up the dataset. The repertoires were made available in a free public database intended to serve as a resource for research on the immune response to SARS-CoV-2. Samples came from the ongoing ImmuneRACE study (first 160 participants) plus 1,254 subjects from 6 global collaborators. Sample metadata almost always included a de-identified subject ID, COVID-19 status, age in years and sex. Where HLA class I and class II types were available, the types were taken from metadata supplied by the sample provider, not from assay-based typing.

Paper-wide results and their limitations: Clinical and demographic metadata were provided uncurated, with the amount varying by source and participant.

As regards this clone: What antigen it recognizes has not been identified. It has no much larger one-base neighbor in the sample; base qualities were not kept.

The collaborating institutions used their own protocols to collect whole blood in K2EDTA tubes. For TCRbeta analysis, collaborator samples were shipped as frozen whole blood, as isolated PBMCs, or as DNA extracted from either sample type. TCRbeta CDR3 regions were amplified from genomic DNA using the immunoSEQ Assay, a bias-controlled multiplex PCR. The paper's processing steps were these. Nucleated cell counts per sample were estimated from amplification of reference gene primers within the assay. To quantify the absolute abundance of each unique TCRbeta CDR3 rearrangement, sequence reads were collapsed and filtered. For each sample, productive Simpson clonality was calculated as the square root of Simpson's diversity index over productive rearrangements. TCRdb stores this immuneACCESS table with in-frame sequences only. Part of the clones is absent; in the studies checked, under half of the shortfall reflects unresolved V genes, and no reason is known for the rest. That table supplies the V and J calls and clone size; D and trimming were determined from the DNA. Here the sample has about 150,000 clones; more than 60% occur a single time. The ten top clones hold 15% to 20% of the sample.

CDR1 and CDR2 are drawn from the germline V gene: SGHVS, FQNEAQ. Germline trimming: 8 bases from V, 4 bases from J; junction bases outside gene matches: 4. The CDR3 spans 13 residues, from the cysteine through the phenylalanine. The CDR3 DNA has 39 bases and is translated from base 1. The clonotype was recovered from a man aged 50 to 60 with acute or convalescent COVID-19. The specimen was peripheral blood. The chain couples TRBV7-8 to TRBJ1-5; 8 central bases correspond to TRBD1. The sequence in DNA is TGTGCCAGCGGACAGGGTCGGAATCAGCCCCAGCATTTT. This gives the protein CASGQGRNQPQHF.